This TCR beta chain was obtained from a study of blood T cell repertoires in COVID-19. Study at large: COVID-19 samples, acute and convalescent, were from the United States, Italy and Spain.

Authors' analysis steps: Reference gene primers were amplified, and this amplification served to estimate nucleated cell counts. The assay was immunoSEQ multiplex PCR, and TCRdb's table has in-frame clones only and misses some. V and J calls and clone size follow that table, whereas D and trimming were derived from the DNA. The table includes about 250,000 clones, about 90% detected once. CDR3 length equals 13 residues. Germline V lookup: CDR1 MNHEY, CDR2 SVGEGT. The V and J ends lost 6 bases and 8 bases, in that order; junction bases with no gene match: 6. This chain links TRBV6-2 or TRBV6-3 with TRBJ2-1; 8 bases agree with TRBD1. Sequenced input: PBMCs or T cells enriched from blood (not recorded which). This receptor was obtained from a woman aged 25 to 39 with acute COVID-19. The chain's CDR3 is CASSRGQAYEQFF. The CDR3 nucleotides read TGTGCCAGCAGCCGGGGACAGGCATATGAGCAGTTCTTC.